The source of this TCR beta chain is a study of blood T cell repertoires in COVID-19. Study-wide context: Samples taken during acute and convalescent COVID-19 were collected in the United States, Italy and Spain. Sources were T cells, B-cell-depleted T cells, or PBMCs; the material itself was cDNA or gDNA.

Germline CDR1 SGHTA, CDR2 FQGNSA. V shed 1 base and J shed 0 bases, with 13 bases lying between them. This CDR3 has 17 amino acids. In the authors' methods: How many nucleated cells were present was estimated from reference gene primer amplification. Sequencing used immunoSEQ multiplex PCR; TCRdb keeps in-frame clones, though not all of them. The V and J calls and clone size are taken from that table; D and trimming were inferred from the DNA. Of approximately 180,000 clones listed, around 90% are singletons. The chain employs TRBV7-2 and TRBJ1-3; D gene ambiguous. Material for sequencing was peripheral blood. The receptor was isolated from a man aged 40-49 years with active or convalescent COVID-19. Here the CDR3 reads CASSLDAGHFSGNTIYF. The CDR3 DNA follows: TGTGCCAGCAGCTTAGACGCGGGCCACTTCTCTGGAAACACCATATATTTT.